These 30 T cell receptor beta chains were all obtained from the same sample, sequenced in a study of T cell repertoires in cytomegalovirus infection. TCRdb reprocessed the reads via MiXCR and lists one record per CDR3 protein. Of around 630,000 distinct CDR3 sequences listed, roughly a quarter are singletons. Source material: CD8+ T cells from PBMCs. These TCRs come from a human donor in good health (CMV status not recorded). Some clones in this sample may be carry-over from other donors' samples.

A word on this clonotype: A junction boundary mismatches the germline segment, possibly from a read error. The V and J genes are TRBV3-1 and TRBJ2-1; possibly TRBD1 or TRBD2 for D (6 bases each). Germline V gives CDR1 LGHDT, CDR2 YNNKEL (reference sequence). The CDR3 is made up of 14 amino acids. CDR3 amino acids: CASSQDWGDNEQCF. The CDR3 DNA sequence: TGTGCCAGCAGCCAAGATTGGGGGGACAATGAGCAGTGCTTC.

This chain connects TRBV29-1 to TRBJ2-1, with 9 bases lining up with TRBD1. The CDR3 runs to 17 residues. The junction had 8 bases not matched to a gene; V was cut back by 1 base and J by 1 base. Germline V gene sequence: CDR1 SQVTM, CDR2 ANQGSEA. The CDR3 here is CSVEGLVDRGSYNEQFF. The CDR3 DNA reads TGCAGCGTTGAAGGGCTTGTGGACAGGGGATCCTACAATGAGCAGTTCTTC.

The CDR3 DNA is TGTGCCAGCAGTTTAGGGCGGTCATACTACAATGAGCAGTTCTTC. Encoded protein: CASSLGRSYYNEQFF. This rearrangement joins TRBV28 to TRBJ2-1, with D unclear. V lost 2 bases to trimming and J lost 3 bases, with 11 bases between them. Looked up from germline, CDR1 is MDHEN and CDR2 is SYDVKM. The CDR3 loop spans 15 amino acids.

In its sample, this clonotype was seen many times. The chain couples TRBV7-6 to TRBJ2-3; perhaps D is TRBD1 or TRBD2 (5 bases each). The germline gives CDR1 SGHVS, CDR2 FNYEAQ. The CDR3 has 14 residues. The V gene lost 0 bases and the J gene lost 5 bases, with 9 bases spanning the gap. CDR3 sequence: CASSLAGVLDTQYF. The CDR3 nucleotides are TGTGCCAGCAGCTTAGCGGGGGTCCTAGATACGCAGTATTTT.

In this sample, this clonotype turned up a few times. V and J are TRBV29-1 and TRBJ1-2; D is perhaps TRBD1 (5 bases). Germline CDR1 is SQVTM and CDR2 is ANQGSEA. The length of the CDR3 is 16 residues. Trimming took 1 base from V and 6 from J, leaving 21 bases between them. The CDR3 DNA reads TGCAGCGTTGAAGGACCGGGACCGACTCCTTTCGATGGCTACACCTTC. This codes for CSVEGPGPTPFDGYTF.

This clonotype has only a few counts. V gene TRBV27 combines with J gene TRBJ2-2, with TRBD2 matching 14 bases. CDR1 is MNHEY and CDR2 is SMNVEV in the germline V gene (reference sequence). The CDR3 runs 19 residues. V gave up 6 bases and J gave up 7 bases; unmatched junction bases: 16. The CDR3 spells CASSLTSGGATEFGGELFF. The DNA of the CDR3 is TGTGCCAGCAGCCTGACTAGCGGGGGGGCCACAGAGTTCGGCGGGGAGCTGTTTTTT.

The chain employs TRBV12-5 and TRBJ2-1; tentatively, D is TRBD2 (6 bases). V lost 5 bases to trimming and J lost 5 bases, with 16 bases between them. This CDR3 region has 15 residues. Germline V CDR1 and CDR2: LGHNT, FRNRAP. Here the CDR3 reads CASGHSRGSNNEQFF. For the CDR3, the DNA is TGTGCTAGTGGTCACTCTCGGGGGTCTAACAATGAGCAGTTCTTC.

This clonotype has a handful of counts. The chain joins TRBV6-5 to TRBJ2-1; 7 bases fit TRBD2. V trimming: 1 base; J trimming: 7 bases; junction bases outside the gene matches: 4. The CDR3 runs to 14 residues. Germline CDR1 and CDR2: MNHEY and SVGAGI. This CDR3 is CASSYYGGRNEQFF. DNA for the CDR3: TGTGCCAGCAGTTACTACGGGGGGAGAAATGAGCAGTTCTTC.

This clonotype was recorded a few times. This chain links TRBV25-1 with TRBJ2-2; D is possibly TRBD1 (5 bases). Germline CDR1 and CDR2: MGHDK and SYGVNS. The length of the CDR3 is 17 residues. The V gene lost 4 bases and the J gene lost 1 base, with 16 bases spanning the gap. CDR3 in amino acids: CASSGLRDRENTGELFF. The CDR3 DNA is TGTGCCAGCAGTGGCCTCCGTGACAGAGAGAACACCGGGGAGCTGTTTTTT.

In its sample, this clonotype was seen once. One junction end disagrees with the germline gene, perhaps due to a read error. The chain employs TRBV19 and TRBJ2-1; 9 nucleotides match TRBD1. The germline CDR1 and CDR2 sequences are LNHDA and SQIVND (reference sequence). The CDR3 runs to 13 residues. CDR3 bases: TGTGTCAGTAGCAACAGGGGGCTGGATGAGCAGTTCTTC. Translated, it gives CVSSNRGLDEQFF.

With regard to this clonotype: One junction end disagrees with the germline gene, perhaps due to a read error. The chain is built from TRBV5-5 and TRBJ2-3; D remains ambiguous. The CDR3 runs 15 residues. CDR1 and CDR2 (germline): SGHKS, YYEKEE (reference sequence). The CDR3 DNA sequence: TGTGCCAACAGCTTGGTGCGGCCAAGCACAGATACGCAGTATTTT. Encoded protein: CANSLVRPSTDTQYF.

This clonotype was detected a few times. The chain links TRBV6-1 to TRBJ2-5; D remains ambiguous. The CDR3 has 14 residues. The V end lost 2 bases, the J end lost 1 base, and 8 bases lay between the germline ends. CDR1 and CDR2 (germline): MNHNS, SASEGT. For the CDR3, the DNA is TGTGCCAGCAGTGAAATAGACACCCAAGAGACCCAGTACTTC. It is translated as CASSEIDTQETQYF.

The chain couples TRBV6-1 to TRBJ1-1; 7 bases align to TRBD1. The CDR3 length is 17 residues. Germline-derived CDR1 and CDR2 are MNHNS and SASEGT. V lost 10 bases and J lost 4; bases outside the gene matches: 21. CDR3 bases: TGTGCCACCCACACACTAGAAACCGGGACAGACGCCACTGAAGCTTTCTTT. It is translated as CATHTLETGTDATEAFF.

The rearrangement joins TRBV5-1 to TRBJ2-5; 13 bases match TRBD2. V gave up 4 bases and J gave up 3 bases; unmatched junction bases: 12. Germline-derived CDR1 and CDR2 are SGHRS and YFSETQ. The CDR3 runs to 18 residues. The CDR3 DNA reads TGCGCCAGCAGCCTTTCGGGACTAGCGGGGAGTCTCGAAGAGACCCAGTACTTC. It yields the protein CASSLSGLAGSLEETQYF.

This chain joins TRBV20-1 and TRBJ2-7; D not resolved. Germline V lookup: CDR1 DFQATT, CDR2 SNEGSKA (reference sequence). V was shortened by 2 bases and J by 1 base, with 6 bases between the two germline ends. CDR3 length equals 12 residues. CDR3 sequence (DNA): TGCAGTGCTAGAACTGATTCCTACGAGCAGTACTTC. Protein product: CSARTDSYEQYF.

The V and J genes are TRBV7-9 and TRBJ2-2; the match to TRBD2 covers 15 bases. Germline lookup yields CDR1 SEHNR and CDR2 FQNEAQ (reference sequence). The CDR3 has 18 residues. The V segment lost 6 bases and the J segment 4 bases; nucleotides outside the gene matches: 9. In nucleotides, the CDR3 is TGTGCCAGCAGTTCGCCGGGACTAGCGGGGGGAGTCACCGGGGAGCTGTTTTTT. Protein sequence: CASSSPGLAGGVTGELFF. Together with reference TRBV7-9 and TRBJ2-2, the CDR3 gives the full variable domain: DTGVSQNPRHKITKRGQNVTFRCDPISEHNRLYWYRQTLGQGPEFLTYFQNEAQLEKSRLLSDRFSAERPKGSFSTLEIQRTEQGDSAMYLCASSSPGLAGGVTGELFFGEGSRLTVL.

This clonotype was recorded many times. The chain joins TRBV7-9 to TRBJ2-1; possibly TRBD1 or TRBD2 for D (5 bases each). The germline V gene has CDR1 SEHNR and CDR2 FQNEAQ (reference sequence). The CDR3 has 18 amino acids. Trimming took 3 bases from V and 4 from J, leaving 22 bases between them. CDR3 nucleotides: TGTGCCAGCAGCTTTCGGGGACCCTACAAACAGACTTACAATGAGCAGTTCTTC. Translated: CASSFRGPYKQTYNEQFF.

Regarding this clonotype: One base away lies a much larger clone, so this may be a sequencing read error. Here the CDR3 DNA reads TGTGCCAGCACTTCACTTACAGATACGCAGTATTTT. Its protein is CASTSLTDTQYF. The genes are TRBV28 and TRBJ2-3; unclear D gene. Trimming cost V 7 bases and J 3 bases, with 8 bases left between them. Germline values: CDR1 MDHEN, CDR2 SYDVKM. The length of the CDR3 is 12 residues.

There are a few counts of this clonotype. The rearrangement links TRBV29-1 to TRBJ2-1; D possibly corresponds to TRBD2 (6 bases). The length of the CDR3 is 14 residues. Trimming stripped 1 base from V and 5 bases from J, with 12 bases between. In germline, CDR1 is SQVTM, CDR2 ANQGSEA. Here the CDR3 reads CSVEVRRGHNEQFF. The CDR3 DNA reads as TGCAGCGTTGAAGTGAGGAGGGGACACAATGAGCAGTTCTTC.

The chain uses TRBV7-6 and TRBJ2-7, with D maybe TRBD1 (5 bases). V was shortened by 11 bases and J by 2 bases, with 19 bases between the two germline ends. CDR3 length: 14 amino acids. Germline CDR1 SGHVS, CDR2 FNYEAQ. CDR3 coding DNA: TGTGCCGACAGCCAGACTGGCGAGGCCTACGAGCAGTACTTC. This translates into CADSQTGEAYEQYF.

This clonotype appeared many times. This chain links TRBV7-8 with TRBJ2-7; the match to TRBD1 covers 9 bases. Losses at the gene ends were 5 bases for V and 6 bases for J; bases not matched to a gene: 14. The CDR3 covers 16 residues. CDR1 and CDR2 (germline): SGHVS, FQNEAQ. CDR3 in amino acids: CASSLPRSGQGLEQYF. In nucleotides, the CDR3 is TGTGCCAGCAGCCTTCCCCGCTCGGGACAGGGTCTCGAGCAGTACTTC.

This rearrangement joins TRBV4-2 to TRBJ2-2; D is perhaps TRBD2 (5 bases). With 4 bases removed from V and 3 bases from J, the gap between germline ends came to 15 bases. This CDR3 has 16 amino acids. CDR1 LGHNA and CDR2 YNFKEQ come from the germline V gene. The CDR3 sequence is CASSPLRAVDTGELFF. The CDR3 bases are TGTGCCAGCAGCCCGCTGAGGGCGGTTGACACCGGGGAGCTGTTTTTT.

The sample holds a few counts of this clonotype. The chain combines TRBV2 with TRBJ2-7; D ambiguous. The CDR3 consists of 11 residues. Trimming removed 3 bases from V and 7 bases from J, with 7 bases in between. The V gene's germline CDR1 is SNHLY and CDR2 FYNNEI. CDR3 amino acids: CASSESGEQYV. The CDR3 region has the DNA TGTGCCAGCAGTGAGAGTGGTGAGCAGTACGTC.

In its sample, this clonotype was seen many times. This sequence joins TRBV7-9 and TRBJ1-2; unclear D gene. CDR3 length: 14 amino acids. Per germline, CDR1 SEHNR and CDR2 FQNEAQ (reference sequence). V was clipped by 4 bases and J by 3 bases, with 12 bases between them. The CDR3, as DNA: TGTGCCAGCAGCTCAGACACGGGAGACTATGGCTACACCTTC. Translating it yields CASSSDTGDYGYTF.

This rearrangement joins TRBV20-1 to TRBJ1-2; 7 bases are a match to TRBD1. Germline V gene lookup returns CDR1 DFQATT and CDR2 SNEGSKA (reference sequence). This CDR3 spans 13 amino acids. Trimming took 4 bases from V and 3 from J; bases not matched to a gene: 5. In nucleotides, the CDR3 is TGCAGTGCTATCCAACAGGGGTACTATGGCTACACCTTC. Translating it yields CSAIQQGYYGYTF.

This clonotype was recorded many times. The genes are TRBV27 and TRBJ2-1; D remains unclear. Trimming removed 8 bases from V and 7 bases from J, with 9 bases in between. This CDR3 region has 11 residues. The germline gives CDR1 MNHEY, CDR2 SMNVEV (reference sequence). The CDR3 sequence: CASGVRNEQFF. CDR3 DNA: TGTGCCAGCGGCGTTAGGAATGAGCAGTTCTTC.

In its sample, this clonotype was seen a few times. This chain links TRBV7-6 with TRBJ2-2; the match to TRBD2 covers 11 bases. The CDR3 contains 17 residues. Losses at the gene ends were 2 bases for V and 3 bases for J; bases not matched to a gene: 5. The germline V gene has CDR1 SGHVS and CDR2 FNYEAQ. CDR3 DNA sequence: TGTGCCAGCAGCTTATCCGGGACTAGCGGATACACCGGGGAGCTGTTTTTT. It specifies CASSLSGTSGYTGELFF.

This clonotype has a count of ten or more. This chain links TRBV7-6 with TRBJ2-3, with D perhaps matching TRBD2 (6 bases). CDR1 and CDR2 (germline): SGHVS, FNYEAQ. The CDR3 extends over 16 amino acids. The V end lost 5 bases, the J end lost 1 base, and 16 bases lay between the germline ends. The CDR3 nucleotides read TGTGCCAGCAGCCTCATCCCGGCTAGCGGCACAGATACGCAGTATTTT. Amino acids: CASSLIPASGTDTQYF. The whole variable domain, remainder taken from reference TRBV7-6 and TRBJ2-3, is GAGVSQSPRYKVTKRGQDVALRCDPISGHVSLYWYRQALGQGPEFLTYFNYEAQQDKSGLPNDRFSAERPEGSISTLTIQRTEQRDSAMYRCASSLIPASGTDTQYFGPGTRLTVL.

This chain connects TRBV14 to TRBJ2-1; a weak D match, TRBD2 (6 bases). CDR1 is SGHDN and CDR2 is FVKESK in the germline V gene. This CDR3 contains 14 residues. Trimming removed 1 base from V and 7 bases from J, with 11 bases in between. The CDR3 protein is CASSQVGLSNEQFF. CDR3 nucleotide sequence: TGTGCCAGCAGCCAAGTGGGACTTTCAAATGAGCAGTTCTTC. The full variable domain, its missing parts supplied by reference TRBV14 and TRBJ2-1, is EAGVTQFPSHSVIEKGQTVTLRCDPISGHDNLYWYRRVMGKEIKFLLHFVKESKQDESGMPNNRFLAERTGGTYSTLKVQPAELEDSGVYFCASSQVGLSNEQFFGPGTRLTVL.

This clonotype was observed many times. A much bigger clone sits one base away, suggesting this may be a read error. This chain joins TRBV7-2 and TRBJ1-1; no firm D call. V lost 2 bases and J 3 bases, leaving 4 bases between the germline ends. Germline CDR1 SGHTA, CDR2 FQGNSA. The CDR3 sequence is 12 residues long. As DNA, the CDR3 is TGTGCCAGCAGCTTATGGGACACTGAAGCTTTCTTT. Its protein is CASSLWDTEAFF.